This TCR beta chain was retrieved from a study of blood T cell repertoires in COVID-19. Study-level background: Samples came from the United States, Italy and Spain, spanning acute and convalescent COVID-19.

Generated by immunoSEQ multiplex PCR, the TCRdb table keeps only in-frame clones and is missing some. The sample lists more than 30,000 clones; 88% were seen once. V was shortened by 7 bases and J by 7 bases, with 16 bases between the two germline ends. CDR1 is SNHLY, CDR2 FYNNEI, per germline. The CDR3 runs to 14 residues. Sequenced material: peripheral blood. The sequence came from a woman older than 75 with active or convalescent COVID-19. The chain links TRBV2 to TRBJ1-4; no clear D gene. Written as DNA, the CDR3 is TGTGCCAGCACAATCACCCGGAGCGGTGAAAAACTGTTTTTT. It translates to CASTITRSGEKLFF. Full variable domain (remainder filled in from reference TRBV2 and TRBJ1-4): EPEVTQTPSHQVTQMGQEVILRCVPISNHLYFYWYRQILGQKVEFLVSFYNNEISEKSEIFDDQFSVERPDGSNFTLKIRSTKLEDSAMYFCASTITRSGEKLFFGSGTQLSVL.